This paragraph reports one T cell receptor beta chain. Germline CDR1 is LGHDT and CDR2 is YNNKEL (reference sequence). The CDR3 runs to 16 residues. With 3 bases clipped from V and 5 bases from J, the junction kept 9 bases outside the gene matches. This specimen comes from a study of blood T cell repertoires in COVID-19. Whole-study context: Samples taken during acute and convalescent COVID-19 were collected in the United States, Italy and Spain.

As handled by the study authors: Counts of nucleated cells, estimated from reference gene primer amplification, were obtained. The repertoire was sequenced with immunoSEQ multiplex PCR; TCRdb's copy has only in-frame clones and lacks some. For V, J and clone size, that table is used; D and trimming come from the DNA. The repertoire holds about 360,000 clones, with roughly 86% as singletons. The genes are TRBV3-1 (or the pseudogene TRBV3-2) and TRBJ2-2, with TRBD2 matching over 7 bases. The material sequenced was PBMCs or T cells enriched from blood (not recorded which). This TCR derives from a woman aged 40 to 50 with acute COVID-19. CDR3 amino acids: CASSQRLPLATGELFF. The CDR3 DNA follows: TGTGCCAGCAGCCAGCGCCTCCCACTAGCGACCGGGGAGCTGTTTTTT.